The 2 T cell receptor beta chains below all came from one sample that was sequenced in a study of blood T cell repertoires in COVID-19. Sequenced by immunoSEQ multiplex PCR; TCRdb stores in-frame clones only, minus some. Of fewer than 450,000 clones in the sample, under 95% were seen once. Specimen: peripheral blood. These receptors all come from a woman between 18 and 29 years old who had recovered from COVID-19.

The genes are TRBV5-1 and TRBJ2-5; 12 bases are shared with TRBD1. V dropped 4 bases and J dropped 5; count of bases not matched to a gene: 6. Germline lookup yields CDR1 SGHRS and CDR2 YFSETQ. CDR3 length equals 15 residues. In DNA form, the CDR3 reads TGCGCCAGCAGCATGCGGGACAGGGGGCTTGAGACCCAGTACTTC. Translating gives CASSMRDRGLETQYF.

The chain has TRBV9 and TRBJ1-1; D is perhaps TRBD1 (5 bases). This CDR3 comprises 15 residues. Germline V gene lookup returns CDR1 SGDLS and CDR2 YYNGEE. Deletions cut 3 bases from V and 3 bases from J, with 15 bases between. The CDR3 loop reads CASSAGTGGHTEAFF. The CDR3 nucleotides are TGTGCCAGCAGCGCGGGGACGGGAGGGCACACTGAAGCTTTCTTT.